What follows is one TCR beta chain and its context. This sample was taken from a study of blood T cell repertoires in COVID-19. V shed 11 bases and J 4 bases; nucleotides not matched to a gene: 10. From germline, CDR1 is LNHDA and CDR2 SQIVND (reference sequence). The CDR3 is 14 amino acids. Clones were sequenced by immunoSEQ multiplex PCR, and TCRdb holds only the in-frame ones, with some missing. Of approximately 250,000 clones listed, approximately 89% were seen once; the top ten hold roughly 2.8%. This receptor was obtained from a man between 35 and 55 years old who had been exposed to COVID-19. The V and J genes are TRBV19 and TRBJ2-2; 7 nucleotides align to TRBD1. Input material: PBMCs or T cells enriched from blood (not recorded which). The CDR3 DNA reads TGTGCCTGCCGGCGACAGGGAAGCACCGGGGAGCTGTTTTTT. Its protein is CACRRQGSTGELFF.